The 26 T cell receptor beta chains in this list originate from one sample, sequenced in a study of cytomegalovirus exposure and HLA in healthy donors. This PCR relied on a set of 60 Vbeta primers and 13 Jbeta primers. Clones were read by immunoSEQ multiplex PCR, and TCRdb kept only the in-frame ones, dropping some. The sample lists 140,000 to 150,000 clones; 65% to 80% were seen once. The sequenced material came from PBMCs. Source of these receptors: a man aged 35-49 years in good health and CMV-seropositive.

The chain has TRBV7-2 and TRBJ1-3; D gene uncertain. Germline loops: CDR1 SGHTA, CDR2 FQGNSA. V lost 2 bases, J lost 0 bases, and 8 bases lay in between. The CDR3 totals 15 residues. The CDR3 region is CASSLLGLSGNTIYF. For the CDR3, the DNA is TGTGCCAGCAGCTTATTGGGCCTCTCTGGAAACACCATATATTTT.

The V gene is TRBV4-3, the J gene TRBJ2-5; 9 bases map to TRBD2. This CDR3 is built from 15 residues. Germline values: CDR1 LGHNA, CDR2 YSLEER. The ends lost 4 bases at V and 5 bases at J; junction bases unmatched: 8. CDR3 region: CASSLDASGKETQYF. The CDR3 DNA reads TGCGCCAGCAGCCTGGACGCTAGCGGGAAGGAGACCCAGTACTTC.

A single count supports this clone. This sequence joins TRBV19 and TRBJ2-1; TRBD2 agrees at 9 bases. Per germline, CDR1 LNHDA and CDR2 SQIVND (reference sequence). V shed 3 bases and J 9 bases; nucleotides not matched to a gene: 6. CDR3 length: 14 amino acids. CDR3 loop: CASSMAGGGIEQFF. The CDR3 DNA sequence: TGTGCCAGTAGTATGGCGGGAGGGGGCATTGAGCAGTTCTTC.

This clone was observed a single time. The CDR3, as DNA: TGCGCCAGCAGCGCCCGGGACAATAGGAACACCGGGGAGCTGTTTTTT. Its translation is CASSARDNRNTGELFF. The J gene is TRBJ2-2, the V gene TRBV4-1; D is perhaps TRBD1 (6 bases). The V and J ends lost 5 bases and 1 base respectively, with 14 bases between them. The CDR3 runs 16 residues. The germline CDR1 and CDR2 sequences are MGHRA and YSYEKL.

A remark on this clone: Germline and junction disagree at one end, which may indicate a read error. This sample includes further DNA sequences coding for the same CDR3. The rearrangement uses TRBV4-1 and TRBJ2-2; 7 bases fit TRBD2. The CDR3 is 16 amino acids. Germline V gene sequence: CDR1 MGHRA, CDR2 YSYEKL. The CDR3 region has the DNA TGCGCCAGCAGCCAAGAGCCCCCCGTAGCGGGCGGGGAGTTGTTTTTT. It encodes CASSQEPPVAGGELFF.

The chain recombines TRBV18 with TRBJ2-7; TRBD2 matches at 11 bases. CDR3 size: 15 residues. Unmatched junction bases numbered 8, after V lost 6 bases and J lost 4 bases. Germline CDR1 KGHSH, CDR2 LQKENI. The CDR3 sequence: CASSPTSGSRYEQYF. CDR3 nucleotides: TGTGCCAGCTCGCCTACTAGCGGGAGTAGATACGAGCAGTACTTC.

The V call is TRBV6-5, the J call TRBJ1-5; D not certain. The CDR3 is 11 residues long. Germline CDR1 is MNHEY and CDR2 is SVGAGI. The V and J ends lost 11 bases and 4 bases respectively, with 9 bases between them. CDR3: CAEVGNQPQHF. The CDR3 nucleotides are TGTGCCGAGGTGGGTAATCAGCCCCAGCATTTT.

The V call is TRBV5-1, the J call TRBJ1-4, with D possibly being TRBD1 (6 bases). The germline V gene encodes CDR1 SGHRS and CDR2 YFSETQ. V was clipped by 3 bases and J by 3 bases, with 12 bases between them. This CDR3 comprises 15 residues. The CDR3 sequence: CASSSGNRANEKLFF. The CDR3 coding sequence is TGCGCCAGCAGCTCGGGGAACAGGGCTAATGAAAAACTGTTTTTT.

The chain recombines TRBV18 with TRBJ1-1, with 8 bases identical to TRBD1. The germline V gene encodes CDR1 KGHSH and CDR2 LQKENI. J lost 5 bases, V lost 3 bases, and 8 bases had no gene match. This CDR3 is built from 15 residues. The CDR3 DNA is TGTGCCAGCTCACCTATAACAGGGGGAGGAACTGAAGCTTTCTTT. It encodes CASSPITGGGTEAFF.

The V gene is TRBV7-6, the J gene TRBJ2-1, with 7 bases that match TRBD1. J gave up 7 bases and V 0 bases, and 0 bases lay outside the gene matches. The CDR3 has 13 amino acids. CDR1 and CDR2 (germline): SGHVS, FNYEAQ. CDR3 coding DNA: TGTGCCAGCAGCTTAGCACAGGGGAATGAGCAGTTCTTC. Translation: CASSLAQGNEQFF.

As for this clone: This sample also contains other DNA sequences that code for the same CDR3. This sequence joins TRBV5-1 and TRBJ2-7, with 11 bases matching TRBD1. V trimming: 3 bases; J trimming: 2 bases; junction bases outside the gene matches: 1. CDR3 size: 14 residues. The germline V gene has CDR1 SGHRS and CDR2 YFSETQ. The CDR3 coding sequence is TGCGCCAGCAGCTCGGGACAGGGGGCCTACGAGCAGTACTTC. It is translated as CASSSGQGAYEQYF.

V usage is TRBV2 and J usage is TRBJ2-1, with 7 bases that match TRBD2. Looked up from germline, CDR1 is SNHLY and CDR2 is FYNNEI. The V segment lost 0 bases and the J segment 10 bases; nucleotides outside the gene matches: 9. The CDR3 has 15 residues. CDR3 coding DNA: TGTGCCAGCAGTGAAGCGGGAGGGCCCTCTAGGGAGCAGTTCTTC. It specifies CASSEAGGPSREQFF. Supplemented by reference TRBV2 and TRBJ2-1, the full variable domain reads EPEVTQTPSHQVTQMGQEVILRCVPISNHLYFYWYRQILGQKVEFLVSFYNNEISEKSEIFDDQFSVERPDGSNFTLKIRSTKLEDSAMYFCASSEAGGPSREQFFGPGTRLTVL.

The CDR3 here is CASSLSGGGTDTQYF. DNA of the CDR3: TGTGCCAGCAGTTTATCAGGGGGAGGCACAGATACGCAGTATTTT. The rearrangement uses TRBV28 and TRBJ2-3; 7 bases fit TRBD1. V shed 1 base, J shed 1 base, and the junction held 2 bases outside the gene matches. The CDR3 sequence is 15 residues long. The germline V gene encodes CDR1 MDHEN and CDR2 SYDVKM.

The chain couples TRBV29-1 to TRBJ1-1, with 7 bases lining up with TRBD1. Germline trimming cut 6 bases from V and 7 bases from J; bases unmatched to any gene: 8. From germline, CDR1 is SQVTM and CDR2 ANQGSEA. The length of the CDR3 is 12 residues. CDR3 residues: CSVVRDSDEAFF. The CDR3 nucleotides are TGCAGCGTGGTCCGGGACAGCGATGAAGCTTTCTTT.

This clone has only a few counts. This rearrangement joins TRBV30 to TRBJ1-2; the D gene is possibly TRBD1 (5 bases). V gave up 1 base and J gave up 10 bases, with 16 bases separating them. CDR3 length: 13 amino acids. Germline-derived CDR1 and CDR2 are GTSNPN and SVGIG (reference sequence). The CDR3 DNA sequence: TGTGCCTGGAGTGGGGTCGCGAAAGGGGTCTACACCTTC. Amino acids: CAWSGVAKGVYTF.

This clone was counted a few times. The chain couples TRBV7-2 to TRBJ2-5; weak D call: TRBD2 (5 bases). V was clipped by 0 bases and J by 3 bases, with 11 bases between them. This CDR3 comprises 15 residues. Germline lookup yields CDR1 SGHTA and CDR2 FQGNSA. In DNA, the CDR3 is TGTGCCAGCAGCTTAGCGCGGAGCGGAAAAGAGACCCAGTACTTC. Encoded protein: CASSLARSGKETQYF.

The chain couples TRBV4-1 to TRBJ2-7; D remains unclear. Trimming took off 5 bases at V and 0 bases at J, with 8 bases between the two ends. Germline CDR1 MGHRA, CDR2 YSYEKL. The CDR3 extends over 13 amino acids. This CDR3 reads CASSVPSSYEQYF. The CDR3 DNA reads TGCGCCAGCAGCGTACCCAGCTCCTACGAGCAGTACTTC.

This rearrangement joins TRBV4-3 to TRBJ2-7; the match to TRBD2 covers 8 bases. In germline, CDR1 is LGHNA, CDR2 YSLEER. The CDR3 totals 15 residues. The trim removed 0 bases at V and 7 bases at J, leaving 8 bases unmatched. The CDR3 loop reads CASSQDWSGSIEQYF. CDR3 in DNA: TGCGCCAGCAGCCAAGATTGGAGCGGGAGTATAGAGCAGTACTTC.

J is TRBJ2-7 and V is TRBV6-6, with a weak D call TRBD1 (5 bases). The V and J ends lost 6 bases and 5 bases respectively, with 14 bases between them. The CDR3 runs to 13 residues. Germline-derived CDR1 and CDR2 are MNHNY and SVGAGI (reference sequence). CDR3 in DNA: TGTGCCAGCAGGGGAACAGCCAGGGACGAGCAGTACTTC. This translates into CASRGTARDEQYF.

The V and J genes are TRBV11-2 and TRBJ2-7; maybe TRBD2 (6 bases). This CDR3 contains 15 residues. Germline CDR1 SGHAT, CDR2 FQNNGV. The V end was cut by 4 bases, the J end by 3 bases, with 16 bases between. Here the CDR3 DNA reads TGTGCCAGCAGCTCACTTAGCGGTCCTAACTACGAGCAGTACTTC. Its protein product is CASSSLSGPNYEQYF. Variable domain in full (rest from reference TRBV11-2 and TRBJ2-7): EAGVAQSPRYKIIEKRQSVAFWCNPISGHATLYWYQQILGQGPKLLIQFQNNGVVDDSQLPKDRFSAERLKGVDSTLKIQPAKLEDSAVYLCASSSLSGPNYEQYFGPGTRLTVT.

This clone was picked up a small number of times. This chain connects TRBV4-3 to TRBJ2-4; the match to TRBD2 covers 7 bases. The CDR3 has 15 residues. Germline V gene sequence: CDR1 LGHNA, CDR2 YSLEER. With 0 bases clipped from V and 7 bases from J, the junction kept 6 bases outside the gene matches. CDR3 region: CASSQEYGRLNIQYF. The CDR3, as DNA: TGCGCCAGCAGCCAAGAATACGGGAGGTTGAACATTCAGTACTTC.

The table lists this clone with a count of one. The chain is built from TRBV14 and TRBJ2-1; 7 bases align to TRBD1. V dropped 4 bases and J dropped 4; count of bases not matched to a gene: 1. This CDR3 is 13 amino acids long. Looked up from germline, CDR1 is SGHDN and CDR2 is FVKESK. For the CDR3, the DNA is TGTGCCAGCAGCCGGGACAGTTACAATGAGCAGTTCTTC. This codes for CASSRDSYNEQFF.

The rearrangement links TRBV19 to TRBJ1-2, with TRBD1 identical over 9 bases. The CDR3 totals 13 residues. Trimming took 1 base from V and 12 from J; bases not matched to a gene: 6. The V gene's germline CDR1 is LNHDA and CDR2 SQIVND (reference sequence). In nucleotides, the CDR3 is TGTGCCAGTAGTATAGGGACAGGGGTCGGCCACACCTTC. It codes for CASSIGTGVGHTF.

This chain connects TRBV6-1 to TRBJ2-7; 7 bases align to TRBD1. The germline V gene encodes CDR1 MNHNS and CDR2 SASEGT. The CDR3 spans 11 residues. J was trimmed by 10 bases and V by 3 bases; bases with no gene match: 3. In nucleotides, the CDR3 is TGTGCCAGCAGTGAGGTAGGGGGCCAGTACTTC. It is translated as CASSEVGGQYF.

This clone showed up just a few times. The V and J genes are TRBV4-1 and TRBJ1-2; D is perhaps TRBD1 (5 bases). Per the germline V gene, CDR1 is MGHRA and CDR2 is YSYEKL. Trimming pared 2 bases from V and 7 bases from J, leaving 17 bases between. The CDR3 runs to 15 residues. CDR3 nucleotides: TGCGCCAGCAGCCAACTTTCAGGTCAGGGAGGTGGCTACACCTTC. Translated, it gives CASSQLSGQGGGYTF.

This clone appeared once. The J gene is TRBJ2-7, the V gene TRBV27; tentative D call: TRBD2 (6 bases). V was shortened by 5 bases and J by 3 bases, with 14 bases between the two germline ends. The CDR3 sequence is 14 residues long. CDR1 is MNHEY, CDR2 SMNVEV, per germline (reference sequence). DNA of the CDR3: TGTGCCAGCAGTCCCTCTAGCGCGGGCTACGAGCAGTACTTC. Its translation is CASSPSSAGYEQYF.